The next 18 T cell receptor beta chains were all read from a single sample in a study of blood T cell repertoires in COVID-19. TCRdb's copy holds only in-frame clones and misses some; the assay was immunoSEQ multiplex PCR. The repertoire holds 65,000 to 80,000 clones, with about nine tenths as singletons. Sequences were obtained from peripheral blood. The receptors stem from a man at least 80 years old in a cohort sampled during active COVID-19.

The rearrangement links TRBV6-5 to TRBJ1-1; the D is unclear. Germline CDR1 is MNHEY and CDR2 is SVGAGI. Trimming took off 3 bases at V and 5 bases at J, with 13 bases between the two ends. The CDR3 has 14 residues. CDR3 bases: TGTGCCAGCAGTTATTCCCGAATGAGGACTGAAGCTTTCTTT. It encodes CASSYSRMRTEAFF.

The chain uses TRBV28 and TRBJ2-1; 12 bases match TRBD2. CDR1 is MDHEN, CDR2 SYDVKM, per germline. CDR3 length: 15 amino acids. V dropped 7 bases and J dropped 9; count of bases not matched to a gene: 10. In DNA, the CDR3 is TGTGCCAGCATTGCACTAGCGGGGGGATCGTTTGAGCAGTTCTTC. The encoded protein is CASIALAGGSFEQFF.

DNA for the CDR3: TGTGCCAGCAGCCCTACTAGCGGGGATTTTAATGAGCAGTTCTTC. Its translation is CASSPTSGDFNEQFF. The chain uses TRBV11-1 and TRBJ2-1; 10 bases line up with TRBD2. From germline, CDR1 is SGHAT and CDR2 FQDESV (reference sequence). The CDR3 has 15 residues. Unmatched junction bases numbered 8, after V lost 5 bases and J lost 7 bases.

In this sample, this clone turned up once. The rearrangement links TRBV18 to TRBJ2-5; 7 bases agree with TRBD2. This CDR3 comprises 13 residues. Trimming cost V 2 bases and J 5 bases; bases outside gene matches: 2. CDR1 and CDR2 from the germline V gene are KGHSH and LQKENI. CDR3 sequence (DNA): TGTGCCAGCTCACCAAGGCGGGGGGAGACCCAGTACTTC. Protein: CASSPRRGETQYF.

The V gene is TRBV3-1 (or the pseudogene TRBV3-2), the J gene TRBJ2-5; D possibly corresponds to TRBD1 (5 bases). Germline V gene data show CDR1 as LGHDT and CDR2 as YNNKEL (reference sequence). The V gene lost 1 base and the J gene lost 4 bases, with 7 bases spanning the gap. The CDR3 length is 13 residues. The CDR3 bases are TGTGCCAGCAGCCAAGTCCAGGGAGAGACCCAGTACTTC. Its translation is CASSQVQGETQYF.

J is TRBJ1-5 and V is TRBV28; 7 bases line up with TRBD1. V dropped 5 bases and J dropped 6; count of bases not matched to a gene: 7. The CDR3 consists of 14 residues. Germline V lookup: CDR1 MDHEN, CDR2 SYDVKM. CDR3 coding DNA: TGTGCCAGCAGTATACAGGGGTTCGGTCAGCCCCAGCATTTT. Amino acids: CASSIQGFGQPQHF.

V gene TRBV5-4 combines with J gene TRBJ1-6; TRBD1 matches at 8 bases. The junction had 1 base not matched to a gene; V was cut back by 1 base and J by 7 bases. The CDR3 spans 14 residues. Looked up from germline, CDR1 is SGHNT and CDR2 is YYREEE (reference sequence). The CDR3 region is CASSLRQGNSPLHF. The CDR3 DNA reads TGTGCCAGCAGCTTGAGACAGGGGAATTCACCCCTCCACTTT.

V and J are TRBV20-1 and TRBJ2-5; TRBD2 aligns across 12 bases. CDR3 length: 14 residues. V trimming: 3 bases; J trimming: 3 bases; junction bases outside the gene matches: 2. From germline, CDR1 is DFQATT and CDR2 SNEGSKA (reference sequence). This CDR3 reads CSASRLAGEETQYF. The CDR3, as DNA: TGCAGTGCTAGTCGACTAGCGGGGGAAGAGACCCAGTACTTC.

This sequence joins TRBV28 and TRBJ1-5, with 9 positions matching TRBD1. Unmatched junction bases numbered 9, after V lost 5 bases and J lost 7 bases. CDR1 and CDR2 from the germline V gene are MDHEN and SYDVKM. The CDR3 covers 15 residues. Here the CDR3 DNA reads TGTGCCAGCAGTCAAACGGGACAGGGACTGCAGCCCCAGCATTTT. Protein sequence: CASSQTGQGLQPQHF.

V is TRBV4-3 and J is TRBJ2-5; D is perhaps TRBD2 (6 bases). Trimming cost V 0 bases and J 5 bases, with 13 bases left between them. The V gene's germline CDR1 is LGHNA and CDR2 YSLEER. The CDR3 is made up of 15 amino acids. Written as DNA, the CDR3 is TGCGCCAGCAGCCAAGATTGGAGGGTTGGGGAGACCCAGTACTTC. Protein sequence: CASSQDWRVGETQYF.

This sequence joins TRBV6-4 and TRBJ1-6; 9 nucleotides agree with TRBD1. CDR3 length equals 18 residues. V lost 3 bases and J lost 6; bases outside the gene matches: 12. CDR1 and CDR2 from the germline V gene are MRHNA and SNTAGT. The CDR3 DNA follows: TGTGCCAGCAGTGAGGCGGACAGGGGATTCCGGCGTAATTCACCCCTCCACTTT. Its protein is CASSEADRGFRRNSPLHF.

The V gene is TRBV6-5, the J gene TRBJ1-4, with TRBD1 matching 9 bases. Germline loops: CDR1 MNHEY, CDR2 SVGAGI. V shed 6 bases, J shed 4 bases, and the junction held 0 bases outside the gene matches. The CDR3 consists of 13 residues. The CDR3 loop is CASRTGGNEKLFF. The CDR3 DNA reads as TGTGCCAGCAGGACAGGGGGTAATGAAAAACTGTTTTTT.

V and J are TRBV6-6 and TRBJ2-7; the D gene is possibly TRBD2 (5 bases). The CDR3 is 14 amino acids. Germline assignment: CDR1 MNHNY and CDR2 SVGAGI (reference sequence). Trimming removed 7 bases at V and 5 bases at J, with 18 bases between. CDR3 coding DNA: TGTGCCAGCACGAACTTCCCGGACTTGCACGAGCAGTACGTC. Amino acid sequence: CASTNFPDLHEQYV.

The rearrangement uses TRBV6-5 and TRBJ2-3; TRBD1 is a possible D gene (6 bases). Germline values: CDR1 MNHEY, CDR2 SVGAGI. This CDR3 has 15 amino acids. V lost 0 bases and J 1 base, leaving 8 bases between the germline ends. CDR3: CASSYSNRGTDTQYF. CDR3 sequence (DNA): TGTGCCAGCAGTTACTCGAACAGGGGCACAGATACGCAGTATTTT.

This clone was seen only once. The rearrangement joins TRBV3-1 (or the pseudogene TRBV3-2) to TRBJ1-1, with 8 positions matching TRBD1. This CDR3 contains 16 residues. Germline trimming cut 4 bases from V and 2 bases from J; bases unmatched to any gene: 9. The germline CDR1 and CDR2 sequences are LGHDT and YNNKEL (reference sequence). The CDR3 DNA reads TGTGCCAGCAGCCTCAGGGGGCCTACTACTAACACTGAAGCTTTCTTT. Its protein is CASSLRGPTTNTEAFF.

The rearrangement joins TRBV12-5 to TRBJ2-1, with 14 bases identical to TRBD2. Losses at the gene ends were 5 bases for V and 7 bases for J; bases not matched to a gene: 7. CDR1 is LGHNT and CDR2 is FRNRAP in the germline V gene. The CDR3 runs to 16 residues. In DNA, the CDR3 is TGTGCTAGTGGTAGAGGACTAGCGGGGGGCGATAATGAGCAGTTCTTC. Residues: CASGRGLAGGDNEQFF.

This clone has a single count. The V call is TRBV5-6, the J call TRBJ1-3; a possible D gene is TRBD1 (6 bases). The CDR3 covers 15 residues. Looked up from germline, CDR1 is SGHDT and CDR2 is YYEEEE. The V end lost 4 bases, the J end lost 0 bases, and 11 bases lay between the germline ends. The CDR3 is CASSPGHTSGNTIYF. In nucleotides, the CDR3 is TGTGCCAGCAGCCCGGGACACACCTCTGGAAACACCATATATTTT.

The rearrangement joins TRBV3-1 (or the pseudogene TRBV3-2) to TRBJ2-3; 9 bases map to TRBD2. Germline assignment: CDR1 LGHDT and CDR2 YNNKEL (reference sequence). The CDR3 length is 16 residues. V dropped 4 bases and J dropped 2; count of bases not matched to a gene: 7. DNA of the CDR3: TGTGCCAGCAGCCCCTTCCTAGCGGGGCTCACAGATACGCAGTATTTT. Translated: CASSPFLAGLTDTQYF.